This TCR beta chain was retrieved from a study of sequential checkpoint blockade in melanoma. As for the study in general: Randomization was 1:1 between first-line nivolumab→ipilimumab and ipilimumab→nivolumab. After both sequences, patients received maintenance nivolumab.

Sample treatment: randomized to nivolumab then ipilimumab (arm A) or the reverse (arm B). No patient had prior DNA-damaging chemotherapy. PBMC sorting kept live CD3+CD8+ cells without CD19 or CD56. Method: immunoSEQ multiplex PCR; TCRdb's copy keeps in-frame clones and lacks some. The sample carries some 14,000 clones, more than 70% recorded once. The CDR3 has 15 amino acids. Trimming cost V 0 bases and J 0 bases, with 8 bases left between them. The germline gives CDR1 SGHRS, CDR2 YFSETQ. The sequences come from CD8+ T cells sorted from blood (inferred from file names), collected from a patient given nivolumab and ipilimumab in sequence. V and J are TRBV5-1 and TRBJ2-3; D not certain. The origin of this receptor is a human patient with melanoma. Some clones in this sample may be carry-over from other donors' samples. The CDR3 DNA reads as TGCGCCAGCAGCTTGGTTGTCTCGAGCACAGATACGCAGTATTTT. It translates to CASSLVVSSTDTQYF.